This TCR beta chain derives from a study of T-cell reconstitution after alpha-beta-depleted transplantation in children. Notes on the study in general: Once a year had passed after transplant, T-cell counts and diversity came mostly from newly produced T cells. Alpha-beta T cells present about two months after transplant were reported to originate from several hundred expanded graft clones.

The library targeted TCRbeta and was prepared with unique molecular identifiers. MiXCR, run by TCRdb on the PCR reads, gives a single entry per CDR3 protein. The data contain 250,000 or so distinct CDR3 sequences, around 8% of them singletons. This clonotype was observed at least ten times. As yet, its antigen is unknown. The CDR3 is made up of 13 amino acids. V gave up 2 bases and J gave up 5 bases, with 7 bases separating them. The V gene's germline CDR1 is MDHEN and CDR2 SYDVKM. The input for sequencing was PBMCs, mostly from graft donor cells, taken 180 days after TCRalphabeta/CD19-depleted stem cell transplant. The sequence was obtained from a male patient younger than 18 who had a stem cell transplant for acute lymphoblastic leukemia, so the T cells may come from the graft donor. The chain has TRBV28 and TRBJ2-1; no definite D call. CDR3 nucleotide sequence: TGTGCCAGCAGTTTAAGGGCGGACAATGAGCAGTTCTTC. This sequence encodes CASSLRADNEQFF.